This T cell receptor beta chain stems from a study of T cell changes during pregnancy in multiple sclerosis. TCRdb's table, derived via immunoSEQ multiplex PCR, lists solely in-frame clones and lacks some. Of 60,000 or so clones in the sample, 85% to 95% were seen once. This clonotype originated in a female donor with multiple sclerosis, enrolled in a pregnancy study. The material was peripheral blood, obtained in the first trimester of pregnancy.

CDR3 residues: CASGLVRLLTGVSYEQYF. Here the CDR3 DNA reads TGTGCTAGTGGTTTGGTTCGTCTCCTGACAGGGGTCTCCTACGAGCAGTACTTC. The chain recombines TRBV12-5 with TRBJ2-7, with 8 bases fitting TRBD1. Germline-derived CDR1 and CDR2 are LGHNT and FRNRAP. The CDR3 spans 18 residues. V lost 0 bases to trimming and J lost 0 bases; unmatched junction nucleotides: 10.